This T cell receptor beta chain was obtained from a study of blood T cell repertoires in COVID-19. As handled by the study authors: For nucleated cells, counts were estimated from reference gene primer amplification. Some clones are missing from TCRdb's copy, which holds only in-frame ones; the method was immunoSEQ multiplex PCR. That table is the source of V, J and clone size, and D and trimming were worked out from the DNA. Counted here are under 100,000 clones, approximately 82% occurring once; the ten biggest clones make up more than 9%. This clonotype was sampled from a man in his sixties with acute or convalescent COVID-19. The sequencing sample was made of peripheral blood.

CDR3 sequence: CASISHLTGTEAFF. The DNA of the CDR3 is TGTGCCAGCATCAGCCACCTGACGGGCACTGAAGCTTTCTTT. The gene calls are TRBV6-6 and TRBJ1-1; D is uncertain. The CDR3 totals 14 residues. V was cut by 7 bases and J by 4 bases, with 16 bases left in between. The germline CDR1 and CDR2 sequences are MNHNY and SVGAGI (reference sequence).